This record concerns one TCR beta chain sequence. The antigen remains unidentified. Data came from immunoSEQ multiplex PCR; TCRdb stores just in-frame clones and leaves some out. The sample carries roughly 450,000 clones, 75% to 95% recorded once. The treatment here: roughly 19 received Ad26.COV2.S at low or high dose, single or two shots; 5 received placebo; per-sample allocation not given. Day 63 after the first vaccine or placebo injection was the time point for sampling. These data originate in a study of Ad26.COV2.S vaccination and SARS-CoV-2 variants. Whole-study results and caveats: Total T cell responses were possibly underestimated by TCR breadth and depth analyses.

The receptor comes from a person between 18 and 60 years old who received the Ad26.COV2.S COVID-19 vaccine or a placebo. The source material was peripheral blood, sampled in a trial of Ad26.COV2.S vaccine versus placebo.

The CDR3 spells CASSEQGDTIYF. In DNA form, the CDR3 reads TGTGCCAGCAGTGAACAGGGAGACACCATATATTTT. The rearrangement uses TRBV28 and TRBJ1-3, with D possibly matching TRBD1 (6 bases). Trimming took off 5 bases at V and 8 bases at J, with 10 bases between the two ends. Per the germline V gene, CDR1 is MDHEN and CDR2 is SYDVKM. The length of the CDR3 is 12 residues.